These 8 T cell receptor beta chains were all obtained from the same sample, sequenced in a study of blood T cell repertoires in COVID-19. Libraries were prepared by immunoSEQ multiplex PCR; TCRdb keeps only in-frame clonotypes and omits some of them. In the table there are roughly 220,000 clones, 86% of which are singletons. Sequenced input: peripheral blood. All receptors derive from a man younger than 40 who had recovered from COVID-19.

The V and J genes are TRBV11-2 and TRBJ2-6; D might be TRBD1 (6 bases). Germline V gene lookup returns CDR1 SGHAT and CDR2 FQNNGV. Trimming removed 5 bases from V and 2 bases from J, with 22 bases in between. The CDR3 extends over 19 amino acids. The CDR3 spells CASSPELQLPGAGANVLTF. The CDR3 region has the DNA TGTGCCAGCAGCCCTGAACTCCAATTACCAGGGGCTGGGGCCAACGTCCTGACTTTC. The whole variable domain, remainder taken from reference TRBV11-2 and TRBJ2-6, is EAGVAQSPRYKIIEKRQSVAFWCNPISGHATLYWYQQILGQGPKLLIQFQNNGVVDDSQLPKDRFSAERLKGVDSTLKIQPAKLEDSAVYLCASSPELQLPGAGANVLTFGAGSRLTVL.

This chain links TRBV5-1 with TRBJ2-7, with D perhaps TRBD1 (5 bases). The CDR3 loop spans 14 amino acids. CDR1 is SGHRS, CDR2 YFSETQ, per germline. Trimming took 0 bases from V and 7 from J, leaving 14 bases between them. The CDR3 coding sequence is TGCGCCAGCAGCTTGGGGCAGGGCGACGGAGAGCAGTACTTC. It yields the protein CASSLGQGDGEQYF.

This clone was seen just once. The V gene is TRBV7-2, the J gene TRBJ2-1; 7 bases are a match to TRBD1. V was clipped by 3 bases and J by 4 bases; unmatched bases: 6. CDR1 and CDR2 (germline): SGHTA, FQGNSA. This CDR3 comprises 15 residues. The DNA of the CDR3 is TGTGCCAGCAGCTTCCGGGACAGTGATTACAATGAGCAGTTCTTC. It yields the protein CASSFRDSDYNEQFF.

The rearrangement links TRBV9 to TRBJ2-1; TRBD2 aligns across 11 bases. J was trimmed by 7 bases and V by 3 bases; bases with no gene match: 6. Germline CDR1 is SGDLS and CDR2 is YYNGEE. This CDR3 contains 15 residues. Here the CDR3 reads CASSGVAGGPNEQFF. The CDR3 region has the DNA TGTGCCAGCAGCGGGGTAGCGGGGGGGCCGAATGAGCAGTTCTTC.

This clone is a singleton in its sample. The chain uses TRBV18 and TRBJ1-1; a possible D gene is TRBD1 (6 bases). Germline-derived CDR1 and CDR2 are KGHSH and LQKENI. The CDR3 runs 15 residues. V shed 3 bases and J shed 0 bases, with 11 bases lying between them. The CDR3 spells CASSPQGDMNTEAFF. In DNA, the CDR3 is TGTGCCAGCTCACCTCAAGGGGACATGAACACTGAAGCTTTCTTT.

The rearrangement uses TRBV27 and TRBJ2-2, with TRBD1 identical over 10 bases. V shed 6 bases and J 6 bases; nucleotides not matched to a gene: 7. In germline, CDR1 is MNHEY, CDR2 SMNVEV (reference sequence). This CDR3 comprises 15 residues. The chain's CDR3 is CASSSPGQGSGELFF. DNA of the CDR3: TGTGCCAGCAGCTCGCCGGGACAGGGGTCCGGGGAGCTGTTTTTT.

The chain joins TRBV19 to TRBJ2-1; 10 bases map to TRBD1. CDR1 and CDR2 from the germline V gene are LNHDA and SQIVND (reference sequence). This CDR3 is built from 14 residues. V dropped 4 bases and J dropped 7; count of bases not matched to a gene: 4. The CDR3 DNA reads TGTGCCAGTAGTAAAGGGACAGGGGTGAATGAGCAGTTCTTC. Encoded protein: CASSKGTGVNEQFF.

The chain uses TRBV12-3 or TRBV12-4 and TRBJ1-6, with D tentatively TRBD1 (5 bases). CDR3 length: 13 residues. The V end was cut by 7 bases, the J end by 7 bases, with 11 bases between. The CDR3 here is CASTNRLNSPLHF. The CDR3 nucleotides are TGTGCCAGCACCAACAGGTTAAATTCACCCCTCCACTTT.